Presented here are 14 T cell receptor beta chains from one specimen sequenced in a study of T-cell reconstitution after alpha-beta-depleted transplantation in children. Molecular barcoding with unique molecular identifiers was used for the TCRbeta library. TCRdb reprocessed the PCR reads with MiXCR, giving one entry per CDR3 protein. Here the sample spans about 980,000 distinct CDR3 sequences, about 31% being singletons. Sample: PBMCs, mostly from graft donor cells, taken 360 days after TCRalphabeta/CD19-depleted stem cell transplant. These receptor sequences come from a boy younger than two who had a stem cell transplant for SCID, so the T cells may come from the graft donor.

The chain carries TRBV10-3 and TRBJ1-2; maybe TRBD1 (6 bases). V lost 7 bases, J lost 7 bases, and 19 bases lay in between. Germline V lookup: CDR1 ENHRY, CDR2 SYGVKD. The CDR3 loop spans 14 amino acids. The chain's CDR3 is CAIKRVQGNGGYTF. The CDR3 region has the DNA TGTGCCATCAAAAGGGTACAGGGCAATGGTGGCTACACCTTC.

The rearrangement uses TRBV12-3 or TRBV12-4 and TRBJ2-1; D uncertain. This CDR3 comprises 16 residues. Between the trimmed V and J ends, which lost 2 bases and 7 bases, there was a span of 18 bases. This CDR3 is CASSLLSAREGNEQFF. The CDR3 region has the DNA TGTGCCAGCAGTTTACTTTCGGCACGCGAAGGGAATGAGCAGTTCTTC.

The chain is built from TRBV9 and TRBJ2-1; 14 nucleotides agree with TRBD2. J gave up 9 bases and V 3 bases, and 5 bases lay outside the gene matches. Per the germline V gene, CDR1 is SGDLS and CDR2 is YYNGEE. The CDR3 totals 15 residues. CDR3 in DNA: TGTGCCAGCAGCGCGACTAGCGGGGGGGCCTCTGAGCAGTTCTTC. Translating it yields CASSATSGGASEQFF.

The CDR3 spells CASSYGTPSSYEQYF. The CDR3 DNA sequence: TGTGCCAGCAGTTACGGCACCCCGAGCTCCTACGAGCAGTACTTC. V gene TRBV28 combines with J gene TRBJ2-7; D gene unclear. This CDR3 is built from 15 residues. V lost 4 bases and J lost 0, with 13 bases in between. Per the germline V gene, CDR1 is MDHEN and CDR2 is SYDVKM.

The chain combines TRBV12-3 or TRBV12-4 with TRBJ2-6; D gene unclear. The CDR3 has 15 amino acids. V lost 6 bases and J 2 bases, leaving 11 bases between the germline ends. The CDR3, as DNA: TGTGCCAGCAGCACGACCGCTCCTGGGGCCAACGTCCTGACTTTC. As protein: CASSTTAPGANVLTF.

This clonotype was seen a few times. At one end, the junction sequence differs from germline, possibly due to a read error. The chain uses TRBV12-3 or TRBV12-4 and TRBJ2-1, with D uncertain. This CDR3 contains 12 residues. CDR3 coding DNA: TGTGTCAGCAGTTTTAGCTTCAATGAGCAGTTCTTC. This codes for CVSSFSFNEQFF.

This clonotype was counted a few times. The chain carries TRBV5-4 and TRBJ2-5, with 11 bases fitting TRBD2. The V segment lost 2 bases and the J segment 5 bases; nucleotides outside the gene matches: 2. CDR3 length: 14 amino acids. CDR1 SGHNT and CDR2 YYREEE come from the germline V gene (reference sequence). The chain's CDR3 is CASSFPSGGETQYF. The CDR3 nucleotides read TGTGCCAGCAGCTTCCCTAGCGGGGGGGAGACCCAGTACTTC.

This clonotype appeared a few times. The V and J genes are TRBV7-6 and TRBJ1-2; D is uncertain. The CDR3 has 14 residues. Germline loops: CDR1 SGHVS, CDR2 FNYEAQ. Trimming shortened V by 5 bases and J by 7 bases, and 17 bases separated the two germline ends. Written as DNA, the CDR3 is TGTGCCAGCAGCCCCCCGGGAGGGTTGGGTGGCTACACCTTC. Protein sequence: CASSPPGGLGGYTF.

The rearrangement uses TRBV27 and TRBJ2-7, with D perhaps matching TRBD1 (5 bases). V was cut by 0 bases and J by 3 bases, with 9 bases left in between. Germline CDR1 and CDR2: MNHEY and SMNVEV (reference sequence). CDR3 length: 14 amino acids. The CDR3 DNA is TGTGCCAGCAGTTTATCTTCCCAGGGCTACGAGCAGTACTTC. Translating gives CASSLSSQGYEQYF.

This clonotype was counted many times. The J gene is TRBJ1-1, the V gene TRBV12-3 or TRBV12-4; D perhaps matches TRBD1 (5 bases). CDR3 size: 13 residues. The V end lost 6 bases, the J end lost 0 bases, and 8 bases lay between the germline ends. In DNA, the CDR3 is TGTGCCAGCAGCCGCAGGGTGAACACTGAAGCTTTCTTT. Translating gives CASSRRVNTEAFF.

This clonotype was observed a single time. The genes are TRBV12-3 or TRBV12-4 and TRBJ2-7, with 12 bases lining up with TRBD2. J gave up 1 base and V 5 bases, and 6 bases lay outside the gene matches. This CDR3 is built from 16 residues. As DNA, the CDR3 is TGTGCCAGCAGTCTTTTTACTAGCGGGGGGTCCTACGAGCAGTACTTC. Translating it yields CASSLFTSGGSYEQYF.

The CDR3 nucleotides read TGTGCCAGCAGTCGGTCCCGACAGTTCTCTGGGGCCAACGTCCTGACTTTC. Protein product: CASSRSRQFSGANVLTF. This chain joins TRBV6-1 and TRBJ2-6; D may be TRBD1 (5 bases). The CDR3 runs to 17 residues. Germline V CDR1 and CDR2: MNHNS, SASEGT. The V end lost 5 bases, the J end lost 0 bases, and 14 bases lay between the germline ends.

The gene calls are TRBV6-1 and TRBJ2-7; 8 nucleotides agree with TRBD1. V lost 5 bases to trimming and J lost 3 bases; unmatched junction nucleotides: 6. This CDR3 region has 14 residues. CDR1 and CDR2 (germline): MNHNS, SASEGT. CDR3 region: CASSPTDRDYEQYF. CDR3 DNA sequence: TGTGCCAGCAGTCCGACGGACAGGGACTACGAGCAGTACTTC.

In its sample, this clonotype was seen once. The J gene is TRBJ2-3, the V gene TRBV20-1; D may be TRBD1 (6 bases). The V and J ends lost 2 bases and 2 bases respectively, with 14 bases between them. The CDR3 is 15 amino acids. Looked up from germline, CDR1 is DFQATT and CDR2 is SNEGSKA (reference sequence). The CDR3 is CSARRSDRLTDTQYF. DNA for the CDR3: TGCAGTGCTAGAAGGTCGGACAGACTCACAGATACGCAGTATTTT.